Following are 32 T cell receptor beta chains from one sample sequenced in a study of cytomegalovirus exposure and HLA in healthy donors. The PCR was carried out with 60 Vbeta primers and 13 Jbeta primers. Here immunoSEQ multiplex PCR was the method, and the copy in TCRdb shows in-frame clones only, minus some. The sample gives about 57,000 clones, 83% of which show up once; 4.3% is in the top ten. Sequencing was done on a sample of PBMCs. The receptors here all came from a man aged 30 to 39 in good health and CMV-seronegative.

This clone has just a few counts. The chain recombines TRBV4-3 with TRBJ1-4; D is undetermined. The CDR3 consists of 13 residues. Per germline, CDR1 LGHNA and CDR2 YSLEER. Between the trimmed V and J ends, which lost 1 base and 6 bases, there was a span of 6 bases. The CDR3 loop reads CASSQGEYEKLFF. DNA of the CDR3: TGCGCCAGCAGCCAAGGGGAGTATGAAAAACTGTTTTTT.

V gene TRBV30 combines with J gene TRBJ2-3, with TRBD2 matching 13 bases. The CDR3 length is 16 residues. The ends lost 2 bases at V and 8 bases at J; junction bases unmatched: 10. CDR1 is GTSNPN, CDR2 SVGIG, per germline (reference sequence). The CDR3 loop is CAWSPRLAGGLRTQYF. CDR3 nucleotide sequence: TGTGCCTGGAGTCCCCGACTAGCGGGAGGATTACGTACGCAGTATTTT.

The chain is built from TRBV19 and TRBJ2-2; possible D gene TRBD1, 6 bases. Germline CDR1 LNHDA, CDR2 SQIVND (reference sequence). The CDR3 extends over 17 amino acids. Trimming took off 2 bases at V and 4 bases at J, with 17 bases between the two ends. CDR3 DNA sequence: TGTGCCAGTAGTATATGGACCCCAGGGGATTCCACCGGGGAGCTGTTTTTT. Translating it yields CASSIWTPGDSTGELFF.

The V and J genes are TRBV7-2 and TRBJ1-2, with 8 bases that match TRBD1. CDR1 and CDR2 (germline): SGHTA, FQGNSA. V shed 2 bases, J shed 2 bases, and the junction held 1 base outside the gene matches. CDR3 length: 14 amino acids. The CDR3 nucleotides read TGTGCCAGCAGCTTACACAGGGGGAACTATGGCTACACCTTC. Amino acids: CASSLHRGNYGYTF.

The rearrangement uses TRBV30 and TRBJ1-5, with no clear D. This CDR3 spans 13 amino acids. Deletions cut 2 bases from V and 7 bases from J, with 12 bases between. The germline gives CDR1 GTSNPN, CDR2 SVGIG (reference sequence). The CDR3, as DNA: TGTGCCTGGAGTCCCGATGCGAGGCAGCCCCAGCATTTT. Protein: CAWSPDARQPQHF.

J is TRBJ2-7 and V is TRBV4-2; 10 bases align to TRBD1. With V trimmed by 0 bases and J by 0 bases, 2 bases remained unmatched. The CDR3 totals 16 residues. Germline assignment: CDR1 LGHNA and CDR2 YNFKEQ. Written as DNA, the CDR3 is TGTGCCAGCAGCCAAGATTGGGACAGGGGCTCCTACGAGCAGTACTTC. Its protein product is CASSQDWDRGSYEQYF.

The chain combines TRBV27 with TRBJ2-1; the match to TRBD2 covers 13 bases. The germline V gene has CDR1 MNHEY and CDR2 SMNVEV (reference sequence). With 4 bases clipped from V and 4 bases from J, the junction kept 1 base outside the gene matches. The CDR3 runs 15 residues. CDR3 sequence reads: CASSSGLAGYNEQFF. The CDR3 DNA reads as TGTGCCAGCAGTTCGGGACTAGCGGGGTACAATGAGCAGTTCTTC.

The chain carries TRBV7-2 and TRBJ2-7, with 7 bases matching TRBD1. V shed 3 bases, J shed 0 bases, and the junction held 2 bases outside the gene matches. CDR3 length: 14 amino acids. Germline values: CDR1 SGHTA, CDR2 FQGNSA. The CDR3 here is CASSFGQASYEQYF. The CDR3 coding sequence is TGTGCCAGCAGCTTCGGACAGGCCTCCTACGAGCAGTACTTC.

The chain uses TRBV10-3 and TRBJ2-1; 9 bases line up with TRBD1. The length of the CDR3 is 14 residues. Losses at the gene ends were 1 base for V and 6 bases for J; bases not matched to a gene: 1. Germline V gene data show CDR1 as ENHRY and CDR2 as SYGVKD. CDR3 region: CAISEWTGVNEQFF. The CDR3 DNA reads as TGTGCCATCAGTGAGTGGACAGGGGTCAATGAGCAGTTCTTC.

The chain combines TRBV29-1 with TRBJ1-6; 8 nucleotides line up with TRBD1. This CDR3 has 15 amino acids. V lost 5 bases to trimming and J lost 7 bases; unmatched junction nucleotides: 10. Germline V lookup: CDR1 SQVTM, CDR2 ANQGSEA. DNA of the CDR3: TGCAGCGTTCCAGTCAGGGGGCAAGGGAATTCACCCCTCCACTTT. Residues: CSVPVRGQGNSPLHF.

This clone occurred once. This chain joins TRBV18 and TRBJ2-2, with D possibly being TRBD1 (5 bases). V was pared by 4 bases and J by 0 bases, with 18 bases between. Germline lookup yields CDR1 KGHSH and CDR2 LQKENI. The CDR3 is 18 amino acids. The CDR3 loop reads CASSQGKVQVPNTGELFF. CDR3 DNA: TGTGCCAGCTCACAGGGGAAGGTCCAAGTTCCGAACACCGGGGAGCTGTTTTTT.

The gene calls are TRBV5-6 and TRBJ1-2; TRBD1 might be the D (6 bases). The germline gives CDR1 SGHDT, CDR2 YYEEEE. V lost 5 bases to trimming and J lost 0 bases, with 14 bases between them. This CDR3 is built from 15 residues. In DNA form, the CDR3 reads TGTGCCAGCAGACCCCAGGGGCTAGCTAACTATGGCTACACCTTC. This sequence encodes CASRPQGLANYGYTF.

V usage is TRBV15 and J usage is TRBJ2-6; 8 bases map to TRBD2. J gave up 1 base and V 1 base, and 3 bases lay outside the gene matches. CDR3 length: 17 residues. Germline V gene sequence: CDR1 LNHNV, CDR2 YYDKDF (reference sequence). The CDR3 DNA reads TGTGCCACCAGCAGAGGTAGCGGGAAATCTGGGGCCAACGTCCTGACTTTC. This encodes CATSRGSGKSGANVLTF.

In DNA, the CDR3 is TGTGCCAGCAGTTTAGGGCAGGGGTTTAACACTGAAGCTTTCTTT. This gives the protein CASSLGQGFNTEAFF. The chain uses TRBV27 and TRBJ1-1, with a possible D match to TRBD1 (6 bases). The CDR3 loop spans 15 amino acids. The V gene lost 2 bases and the J gene lost 2 bases, with 12 bases spanning the gap. Per the germline V gene, CDR1 is MNHEY and CDR2 is SMNVEV (reference sequence).

V is TRBV7-9 and J is TRBJ2-1; 7 positions match TRBD2. Per germline, CDR1 SEHNR and CDR2 FQNEAQ (reference sequence). V lost 3 bases and J lost 7; bases outside the gene matches: 15. The CDR3 runs 17 residues. As DNA, the CDR3 is TGTGCCAGCAGCTTGGGACCTGAGTGGGAGGGCCTAAATGAGCAGTTCTTC. It specifies CASSLGPEWEGLNEQFF. Full variable domain (remainder filled in from reference TRBV7-9 and TRBJ2-1): DTGVSQNPRHKITKRGQNVTFRCDPISEHNRLYWYRQTLGQGPEFLTYFQNEAQLEKSRLLSDRFSAERPKGSFSTLEIQRTEQGDSAMYLCASSLGPEWEGLNEQFFGPGTRLTVL.

The V call is TRBV4-3, the J call TRBJ2-7; 8 nucleotides match TRBD2. The CDR3 consists of 17 residues. With V trimmed by 0 bases and J by 0 bases, 7 bases remained unmatched. The germline CDR1 and CDR2 sequences are LGHNA and YSLEER. CDR3 residues: CASSQDRASGPSYEQYF. DNA for the CDR3: TGCGCCAGCAGCCAAGATCGGGCTAGCGGGCCCTCCTACGAGCAGTACTTC.

The V call is TRBV5-6, the J call TRBJ2-2; 7 nucleotides align to TRBD2. This CDR3 has 13 residues. Per the germline V gene, CDR1 is SGHDT and CDR2 is YYEEEE. The ends lost 3 bases at V and 5 bases at J; junction bases unmatched: 1. DNA for the CDR3: TGTGCCAGCAGCTGGGGGGGAACCGGGGAGCTGTTTTTT. This codes for CASSWGGTGELFF.

J is TRBJ1-2 and V is TRBV29-1, with D unclear. CDR3 length equals 13 residues. Germline V lookup: CDR1 SQVTM, CDR2 ANQGSEA. Trimming cost V 3 bases and J 0 bases, with 8 bases left between them. CDR3 nucleotides: TGCAGCGTTGACCCGGGAACTAACTATGGCTACACCTTC. Protein: CSVDPGTNYGYTF.

Note on this clone: The germline gene is not matched at one end of the junction; a read error may be the cause. The chain links TRBV10-3 to TRBJ2-3, with D perhaps TRBD2 (6 bases). Per the germline V gene, CDR1 is ENHRY and CDR2 is SYGVKD. The CDR3 extends over 15 amino acids. The CDR3 nucleotides are TGTGCCAGCAGTTCTCTACGGGGGTGGACAGATACGCAGTATTTT. It translates to CASSSLRGWTDTQYF.

The V and J genes are TRBV7-3 and TRBJ2-7; weak D call: TRBD2 (6 bases). Trimming left V 5 bases short and J 5 bases short, with 16 bases between. Looked up from germline, CDR1 is SGHTA and CDR2 is FQGTGA. This CDR3 region has 14 residues. CDR3 sequence: CASSRVGRGDEQYF. The CDR3 DNA sequence: TGTGCCAGCAGCCGCGTGGGGCGGGGCGACGAGCAGTACTTC.

As regards this clone: A read error may produce the germline difference seen at one junction end. The chain has TRBV7-9 and TRBJ1-2, with D possibly matching TRBD1 (6 bases). The CDR3 has 14 amino acids. Germline CDR1 reads SEHNR; CDR2 reads FQNEAQ (reference sequence). The CDR3 sequence is CSSSPGGGDYGYTF. DNA of the CDR3: TGTTCCAGCAGCCCAGGAGGGGGGGACTATGGCTACACCTTC.

CDR3 coding DNA: TGTGCCAGCAGCTTAGAAGGGAGCACTGAAGCTTTCTTT. Translation: CASSLEGSTEAFF. The chain uses TRBV7-2 and TRBJ1-1; D remains ambiguous. The CDR3 totals 13 residues. Germline V gene sequence: CDR1 SGHTA, CDR2 FQGNSA. V gave up 1 base and J gave up 4 bases, with 7 bases separating them.

The genes are TRBV2 and TRBJ2-7, with TRBD1 matching over 9 bases. CDR1 and CDR2 (germline): SNHLY, FYNNEI. CDR3 length equals 14 residues. Trimming removed 6 bases from V and 2 bases from J; junction bases left unmatched: 5. CDR3: CASSQGQGPYEQYF. Here the CDR3 DNA reads TGTGCCAGCAGCCAGGGACAGGGCCCCTACGAGCAGTACTTC.

The chain has TRBV5-1 and TRBJ2-1, with 14 bases lining up with TRBD2. Germline trimming cut 2 bases from V and 3 bases from J; bases unmatched to any gene: 13. The CDR3 length is 20 residues. CDR1 and CDR2 from the germline V gene are SGHRS and YFSETQ. The CDR3 here is CASSLSRTSGGPALYNEQFF. DNA of the CDR3: TGCGCCAGCAGCTTATCCCGGACTAGCGGGGGGCCGGCCCTCTACAATGAGCAGTTCTTC.

The gene calls are TRBV6-1 and TRBJ1-2; possibly TRBD1 for D (5 bases). Trimming stripped 6 bases from V and 8 bases from J, with 19 bases between. Per the germline V gene, CDR1 is MNHNS and CDR2 is SASEGT. The CDR3 totals 14 residues. In DNA, the CDR3 is TGTGCCAGCAGCTCACTGGTGACAGTACGGGGCTACACCTTC. Translated: CASSSLVTVRGYTF.

This clone was detected once. J is TRBJ2-1 and V is TRBV4-1, with D possibly being TRBD2 (5 bases). CDR3 length equals 18 residues. Per the germline V gene, CDR1 is MGHRA and CDR2 is YSYEKL. The V end was cut by 7 bases, the J end by 5 bases, with 27 bases between. The DNA for the CDR3 is TGCGCCAGCATTTCAGGTCTAAGTCCTTTCGGGGAGAACAATGAGCAGTTCTTC. It specifies CASISGLSPFGENNEQFF.

This chain links TRBV4-3 with TRBJ2-1; D might be TRBD2 (6 bases). Germline-derived CDR1 and CDR2 are LGHNA and YSLEER. The ends were cut back, 4 bases at V and 2 bases at J, with 12 bases in the middle. The CDR3 is 15 amino acids. Written as DNA, the CDR3 is TGCGCCAGCAGCCGGGGGGTGGAGGCCTACAATGAGCAGTTCTTC. Residues: CASSRGVEAYNEQFF.

The rearrangement uses TRBV6-1 and TRBJ2-3, with TRBD2 as a possible D gene (6 bases). The CDR3 has 16 amino acids. Trimming stripped 4 bases from V and 0 bases from J, with 14 bases between. Germline V CDR1 and CDR2: MNHNS, SASEGT. DNA for the CDR3: TGTGCCAGCAGTGTGGTAGCGGCCTCTAGCACAGATACGCAGTATTTT. Translating it yields CASSVVAASSTDTQYF.

The chain employs TRBV7-2 and TRBJ2-2; D not resolved. Trimming removed 2 bases at V and 5 bases at J, with 6 bases between. The germline V gene encodes CDR1 SGHTA and CDR2 FQGNSA. This CDR3 spans 13 amino acids. CDR3 nucleotide sequence: TGTGCCAGCAGCTTAATCCAGACCGGGGAGCTGTTTTTT. It encodes CASSLIQTGELFF.

V gene TRBV4-2 combines with J gene TRBJ2-3, with D possibly matching TRBD1 (5 bases). This CDR3 has 14 residues. The germline gives CDR1 LGHNA, CDR2 YNFKEQ. Trimming pared 0 bases from V and 4 bases from J, leaving 8 bases between. The CDR3 DNA sequence: TGTGCCAGCAGCCAAGAGGGGCAGGCAGATACGCAGTATTTT. This gives the protein CASSQEGQADTQYF.

In its sample, this clone was seen once. This chain joins TRBV27 and TRBJ2-5; TRBD2 is a possible D gene (5 bases). CDR1 and CDR2 from the germline V gene are MNHEY and SMNVEV (reference sequence). Trimming left V 4 bases short and J 5 bases short, with 17 bases between. The CDR3 contains 15 residues. The CDR3 nucleotides read TGTGCCAGCAGTTCCTTCCCAAGAGGGTGGGAGACCCAGTACTTC. Amino acid sequence: CASSSFPRGWETQYF.

The chain couples TRBV7-6 to TRBJ2-1, with TRBD1 matching over 9 bases. The germline V gene has CDR1 SGHVS and CDR2 FNYEAQ. This CDR3 contains 19 residues. V trimming: 5 bases; J trimming: 6 bases; junction bases outside the gene matches: 20. This chain's CDR3 is CASSVGTGTWEGRGNEQFF. The DNA of the CDR3 is TGTGCCAGCAGCGTAGGGACAGGGACATGGGAGGGGAGGGGCAATGAGCAGTTCTTC.